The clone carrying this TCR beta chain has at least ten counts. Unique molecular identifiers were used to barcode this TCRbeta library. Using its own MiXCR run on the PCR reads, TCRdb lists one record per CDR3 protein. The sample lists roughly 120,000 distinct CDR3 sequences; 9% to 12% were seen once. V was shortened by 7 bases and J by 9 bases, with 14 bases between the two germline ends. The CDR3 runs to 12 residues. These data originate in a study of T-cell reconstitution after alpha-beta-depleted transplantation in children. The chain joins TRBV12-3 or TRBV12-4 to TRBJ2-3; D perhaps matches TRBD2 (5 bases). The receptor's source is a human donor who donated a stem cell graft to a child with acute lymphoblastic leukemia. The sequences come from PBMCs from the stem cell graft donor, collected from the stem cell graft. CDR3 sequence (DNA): TGTGCCAGCAATTCTCTCGGAGGAACGCAGTATTTT. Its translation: CASNSLGGTQYF.